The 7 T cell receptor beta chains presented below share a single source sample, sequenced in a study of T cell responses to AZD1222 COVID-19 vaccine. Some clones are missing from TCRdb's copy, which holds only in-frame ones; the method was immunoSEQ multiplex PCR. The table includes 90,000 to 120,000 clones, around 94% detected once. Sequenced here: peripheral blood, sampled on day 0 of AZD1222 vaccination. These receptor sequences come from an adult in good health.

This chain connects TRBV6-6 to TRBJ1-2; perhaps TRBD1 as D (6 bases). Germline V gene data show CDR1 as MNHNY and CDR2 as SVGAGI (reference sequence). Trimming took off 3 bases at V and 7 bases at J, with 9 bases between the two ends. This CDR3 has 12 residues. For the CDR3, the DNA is TGTGCCAGCAGTTATACAGGGCCTGGCTACACCTTC. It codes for CASSYTGPGYTF.

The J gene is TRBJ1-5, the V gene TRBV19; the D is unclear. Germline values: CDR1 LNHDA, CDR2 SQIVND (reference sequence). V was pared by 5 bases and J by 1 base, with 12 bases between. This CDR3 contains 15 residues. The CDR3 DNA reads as TGTGCCAGTAGTTTCGAGGTGGCGAGCAATCAGCCCCAGCATTTT. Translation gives CASSFEVASNQPQHF.

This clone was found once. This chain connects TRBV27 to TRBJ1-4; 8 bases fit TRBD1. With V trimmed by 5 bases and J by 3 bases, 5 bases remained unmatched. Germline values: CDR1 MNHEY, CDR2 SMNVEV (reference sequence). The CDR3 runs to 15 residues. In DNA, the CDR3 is TGTGCCAGCAGTGGCAGGGGGCGGGCTAATGAAAAACTGTTTTTT. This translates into CASSGRGRANEKLFF. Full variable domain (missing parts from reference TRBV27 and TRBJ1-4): EAQVTQNPRYLITVTGKKLTVTCSQNMNHEYMSWYRQDPGLGLRQIYYSMNVEVTDKGDVPEGYKVSRKEKRNFPLILESPSPNQTSLYFCASSGRGRANEKLFFGSGTQLSVL.

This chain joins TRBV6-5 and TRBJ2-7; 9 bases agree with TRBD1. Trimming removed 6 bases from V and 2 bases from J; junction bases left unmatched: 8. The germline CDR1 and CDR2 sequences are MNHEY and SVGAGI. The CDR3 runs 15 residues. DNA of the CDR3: TGTGCCAGCAGACAACCTCGGACAGGGGCCTACGAGCAGTACTTC. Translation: CASRQPRTGAYEQYF.

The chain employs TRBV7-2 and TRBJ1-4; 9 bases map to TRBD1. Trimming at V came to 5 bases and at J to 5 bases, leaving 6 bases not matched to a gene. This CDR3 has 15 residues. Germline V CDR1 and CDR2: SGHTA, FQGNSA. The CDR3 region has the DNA TGTGCCAGCAGCGCAAACAGGGGGCCGAATGAAAAACTGTTTTTT. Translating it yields CASSANRGPNEKLFF.

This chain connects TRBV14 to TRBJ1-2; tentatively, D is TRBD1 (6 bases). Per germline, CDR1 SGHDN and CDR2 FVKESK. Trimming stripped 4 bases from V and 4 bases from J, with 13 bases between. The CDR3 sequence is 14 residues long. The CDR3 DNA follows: TGTGCCAGCAGCCCTACAGGGATTCCCTATGGCTACACCTTC. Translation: CASSPTGIPYGYTF. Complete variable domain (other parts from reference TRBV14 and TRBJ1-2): EAGVTQFPSHSVIEKGQTVTLRCDPISGHDNLYWYRRVMGKEIKFLLHFVKESKQDESGMPNNRFLAERTGGTYSTLKVQPAELEDSGVYFCASSPTGIPYGYTFGSGTRLTVV.

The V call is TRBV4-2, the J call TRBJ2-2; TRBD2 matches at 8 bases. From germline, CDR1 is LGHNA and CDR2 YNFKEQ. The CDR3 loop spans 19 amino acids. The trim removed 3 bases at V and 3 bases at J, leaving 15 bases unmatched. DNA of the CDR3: TGTGCCAGCAGCCAGGCGGGACTAGTAAACGGATTGTACACCGGGGAGCTGTTTTTT. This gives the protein CASSQAGLVNGLYTGELFF.